A single sample gave rise to the 22 T cell receptor beta chains below, sequenced in a study of T-cell memory formation after mild COVID-19. TCRdb reprocessed the 5' RACE reads with MiXCR, giving one entry per CDR3 protein. The sample shows about 470,000 distinct CDR3 sequences, roughly 20% of them seen only once. Material for sequencing was PBMCs or a T cell subset sorted from them (not recorded which). Every receptor here comes from an adult woman who had mild COVID-19 (a few samples of this study predate the infection). Cell type and time point are not known.

This clonotype was counted a few times. This chain links TRBV20-1 with TRBJ1-2, with D possibly being TRBD1 (6 bases). The V gene lost 2 bases and the J gene lost 4 bases, with 11 bases spanning the gap. The CDR3 is made up of 13 amino acids. CDR1 is DFQATT and CDR2 is SNEGSKA in the germline V gene (reference sequence). The CDR3 here is CSARPRGVYGYTF. The CDR3 nucleotides read TGCAGTGCTAGACCAAGGGGGGTCTATGGCTACACCTTC.

The rearrangement joins TRBV12-3 or TRBV12-4 to TRBJ1-2; 7 positions agree with TRBD1. Unmatched junction bases numbered 5, after V lost 6 bases and J lost 4 bases. The CDR3 totals 13 residues. The CDR3 bases are TGTGCCAGCAGGGACAGGATCTTCTATGGCTACACCTTC. It codes for CASRDRIFYGYTF.

This chain uses TRBV2 with TRBJ2-7; no definite D call. CDR3 length: 11 amino acids. Germline lookup yields CDR1 SNHLY and CDR2 FYNNEI. V was cut by 9 bases and J by 2 bases, with 8 bases left in between. This chain's CDR3 is CASAAAYEQYF. In DNA form, the CDR3 reads TGTGCCAGTGCCGCAGCCTACGAGCAGTACTTC.

This clonotype was picked up many times. The CDR3 protein is CASSFSFTYEQYF. CDR3 DNA sequence: TGTGCCAGCAGCTTTAGCTTTACCTACGAGCAGTACTTC. The chain carries TRBV7-9 and TRBJ2-7; D not resolved. Germline assignment: CDR1 SEHNR and CDR2 FQNEAQ (reference sequence). The CDR3 covers 13 residues. Trimming removed 3 bases at V and 2 bases at J, with 8 bases between.

This clonotype was recorded a few times. The chain employs TRBV27 and TRBJ2-1, with 16 bases identical to TRBD2. The CDR3 totals 16 residues. Germline V gene data show CDR1 as MNHEY and CDR2 as SMNVEV (reference sequence). V lost 3 bases and J lost 6; bases outside the gene matches: 2. The CDR3 bases are TGTGCCAGCAGTTTCGGGACTAGCGGGGGGGCCAATGAGCAGTTCTTC. It specifies CASSFGTSGGANEQFF.

The chain is built from TRBV5-1 and TRBJ2-5, with TRBD2 matching 8 bases. J gave up 4 bases and V 5 bases, and 4 bases lay outside the gene matches. This CDR3 region has 13 residues. CDR1 is SGHRS, CDR2 YFSETQ, per germline. The CDR3 protein is CASRAGVGETQYF. The CDR3 nucleotides are TGCGCCAGCAGAGCGGGAGTGGGAGAGACCCAGTACTTC.

The CDR3, as DNA: TGTGCCAGTAGTATTGAGTTGCCTAACGCTGAAGCTTTCTTT. This sequence encodes CASSIELPNAEAFF. The chain links TRBV19 to TRBJ1-1; D unclear. Per the germline V gene, CDR1 is LNHDA and CDR2 is SQIVND (reference sequence). V lost 3 bases to trimming and J lost 6 bases, with 14 bases between them. This CDR3 is built from 14 residues.

This clonotype was seen only a few times. This rearrangement joins TRBV30 to TRBJ2-5; 8 bases line up with TRBD2. There are 13 residues in the CDR3. V gave up 3 bases and J gave up 3 bases; unmatched junction bases: 3. CDR1 and CDR2 from the germline V gene are GTSNPN and SVGIG (reference sequence). The CDR3 DNA reads as TGTGCCTGGAGCGGACTAGCTAAAGAGACCCAGTACTTC. Protein: CAWSGLAKETQYF.

The sample holds a few counts of this clonotype. This chain uses TRBV7-9 with TRBJ2-2, with D uncertain. The CDR3 loop spans 12 amino acids. V gave up 5 bases and J gave up 6 bases, with 7 bases separating them. Germline V gives CDR1 SEHNR, CDR2 FQNEAQ (reference sequence). Here the CDR3 reads CASSPMSGELFF. In DNA, the CDR3 is TGTGCCAGCAGCCCGATGTCCGGGGAGCTGTTTTTT.

This clonotype appeared a few times. The J gene is TRBJ2-1, the V gene TRBV9; TRBD2 aligns across 10 bases. Germline V gene sequence: CDR1 SGDLS, CDR2 YYNGEE. The CDR3 runs to 15 residues. The ends lost 3 bases at V and 8 bases at J; junction bases unmatched: 8. The CDR3 DNA reads as TGTGCCAGCAGCGAAATAGCGGGAGGTGCTGATGAGCAGTTCTTC. Encoded protein: CASSEIAGGADEQFF.

The chain has TRBV20-1 and TRBJ1-5; a weak D match, TRBD1 (5 bases). The CDR3 spans 16 residues. The V gene's germline CDR1 is DFQATT and CDR2 SNEGSKA (reference sequence). V gave up 0 bases and J gave up 1 base, with 13 bases separating them. CDR3 DNA sequence: TGCAGTGCTAGAGATCATAATGGGGGGAGCAATCAGCCCCAGCATTTT. This gives the protein CSARDHNGGSNQPQHF.

V usage is TRBV19 and J usage is TRBJ2-2, with D unresolved. The CDR3 loop spans 12 amino acids. Germline V gene sequence: CDR1 LNHDA, CDR2 SQIVND (reference sequence). The germline V and J ends were trimmed by 3 bases and 6 bases, with 5 bases remaining between them. The CDR3 DNA reads TGTGCCAGTAGTATTTCATCCGGGGAGCTGTTTTTT. Its translation is CASSISSGELFF.

This rearrangement joins TRBV4-2 to TRBJ2-7; the D is unclear. Trimming took off 2 bases at V and 3 bases at J, with 5 bases between the two ends. Per the germline V gene, CDR1 is LGHNA and CDR2 is YNFKEQ. The CDR3 extends over 12 amino acids. The CDR3 protein is CASSQPNYEQYF. CDR3 bases: TGTGCCAGCAGCCAACCAAACTACGAGCAGTACTTC.

The rearrangement uses TRBV27 and TRBJ2-2, with 13 bases matching TRBD2. Per germline, CDR1 MNHEY and CDR2 SMNVEV (reference sequence). The trim removed 3 bases at V and 4 bases at J, leaving 5 bases unmatched. CDR3 length: 17 residues. CDR3: CASSLRTSGGLTGELFF. CDR3 bases: TGTGCCAGCAGTTTGAGGACTAGCGGGGGACTCACCGGGGAGCTGTTTTTT.

This clonotype was seen ten or more times. The rearrangement links TRBV11-2 to TRBJ1-2; 7 positions agree with TRBD1. The junction had 3 bases not matched to a gene; V was cut back by 1 base and J by 7 bases. The germline gives CDR1 SGHAT, CDR2 FQNNGV. The CDR3 loop spans 13 amino acids. The CDR3: CASSLGYRGGYTF. The CDR3 DNA reads as TGTGCCAGCAGCTTAGGCTACAGGGGTGGCTACACCTTC.

The sample holds a few counts of this clonotype. The chain joins TRBV12-3 or TRBV12-4 to TRBJ1-6; the D is unclear. This CDR3 has 15 amino acids. V was pared by 6 bases and J by 7 bases, with 16 bases between. The CDR3 here is CASRAAEVKNSPLHF. In DNA form, the CDR3 reads TGTGCCAGCAGGGCCGCCGAGGTTAAGAATTCACCCCTCCACTTT.

The chain has TRBV5-1 and TRBJ2-7, with TRBD2 matching 10 bases. CDR1 and CDR2 from the germline V gene are SGHRS and YFSETQ. The CDR3 contains 16 residues. The V and J ends lost 0 bases and 6 bases, in that order; junction bases with no gene match: 9. CDR3 nucleotide sequence: TGCGCCAGCAGCTTGGAAGGTTCTAGCGGGAGCCCCGAGCAGTACTTC. Encoded protein: CASSLEGSSGSPEQYF. Based on the CDR3 plus reference TRBV5-1 and TRBJ2-7, the full variable domain is KAGVTQTPRYLIKTRGQQVTLSCSPISGHRSVSWYQQTPGQGLQFLFEYFSETQRNKGNFPGRFSGRQFSNSRSEMNVSTLELGDSALYLCASSLEGSSGSPEQYFGPGTRLTVT.

The chain links TRBV4-1 to TRBJ2-5; tentatively, D is TRBD2 (6 bases). The CDR3 contains 15 residues. Trimming left V 1 base short and J 1 base short, with 10 bases between. Germline loops: CDR1 MGHRA, CDR2 YSYEKL. CDR3 bases: TGCGCCAGCAGCCAAGGGGGACTGGTCCAAGAGACCCAGTACTTC. Translated, it gives CASSQGGLVQETQYF.

The gene calls are TRBV5-1 and TRBJ1-6, with 10 bases that match TRBD1. V lost 7 bases and J lost 8; bases outside the gene matches: 3. Germline loops: CDR1 SGHRS, CDR2 YFSETQ. The CDR3 spans 13 residues. The chain's CDR3 is CASADRGDSPLHF. For the CDR3, the DNA is TGCGCCAGCGCGGACAGGGGGGATTCACCCCTCCACTTT. The whole variable domain, filled in from reference TRBV5-1 and TRBJ1-6, reads KAGVTQTPRYLIKTRGQQVTLSCSPISGHRSVSWYQQTPGQGLQFLFEYFSETQRNKGNFPGRFSGRQFSNSRSEMNVSTLELGDSALYLCASADRGDSPLHFGNGTRLTVT.

The chain is built from TRBV5-1 and TRBJ2-3; 10 nucleotides agree with TRBD2. Unmatched junction bases numbered 7, after V lost 5 bases and J lost 1 base. The CDR3 is 16 amino acids. CDR1 and CDR2 (germline): SGHRS, YFSETQ. CDR3 amino acids: CASSLSGGAGTDTQYF. CDR3 sequence (DNA): TGCGCCAGCAGTTTGAGCGGGGGGGCCGGCACAGATACGCAGTATTTT.

The chain has TRBV5-6 and TRBJ2-1; 7 positions agree with TRBD2. There are 14 residues in the CDR3. V dropped 4 bases and J dropped 4; count of bases not matched to a gene: 5. Germline CDR1 is SGHDT and CDR2 is YYEEEE. CDR3 nucleotide sequence: TGTGCCAGCAGCGGTAGCGGGCCTTACAATGAGCAGTTCTTC. It encodes CASSGSGPYNEQFF.

V gene TRBV11-2 combines with J gene TRBJ2-7, with 12 bases identical to TRBD2. The CDR3 loop spans 16 amino acids. Germline lookup yields CDR1 SGHAT and CDR2 FQNNGV. V dropped 4 bases and J dropped 1; count of bases not matched to a gene: 5. DNA for the CDR3: TGTGCCAGCAGCTGGACTAGCGGGACAAATTCCTACGAGCAGTACTTC. Amino acid sequence: CASSWTSGTNSYEQYF.